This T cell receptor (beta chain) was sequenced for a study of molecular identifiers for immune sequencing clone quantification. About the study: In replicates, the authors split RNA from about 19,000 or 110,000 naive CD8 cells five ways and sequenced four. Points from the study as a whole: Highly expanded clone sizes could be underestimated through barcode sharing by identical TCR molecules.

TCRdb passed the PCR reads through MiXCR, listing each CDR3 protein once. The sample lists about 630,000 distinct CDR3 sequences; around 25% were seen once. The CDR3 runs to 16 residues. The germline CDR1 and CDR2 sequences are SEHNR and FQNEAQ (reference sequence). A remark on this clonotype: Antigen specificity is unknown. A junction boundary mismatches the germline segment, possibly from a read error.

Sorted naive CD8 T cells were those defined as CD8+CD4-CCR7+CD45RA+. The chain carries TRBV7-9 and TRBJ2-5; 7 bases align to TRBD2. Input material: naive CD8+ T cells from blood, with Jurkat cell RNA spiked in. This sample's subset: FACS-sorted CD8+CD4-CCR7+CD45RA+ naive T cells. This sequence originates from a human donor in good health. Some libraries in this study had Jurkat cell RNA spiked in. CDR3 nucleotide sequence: TGTGCCAGCGGCTTATTCATCTCGGCGGGGGAAGAGACCCAGTACTTC. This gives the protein CASGLFISAGEETQYF.